This TCR beta chain was profiled in a study of blood T cells in healthy people across ages. It was with a sample-barcoded 5' primer and a J-beta primer mix that a second PCR of roughly 7 to 12 cycles was run. Each cDNA molecule was tagged by a template-switch adaptor with 12 random nucleotides. TCRdb reanalysed the 5' RACE reads using MiXCR and keeps one entry per CDR3 protein. Of around 500,000 distinct CDR3 sequences in the sample, roughly a quarter were seen once. Each donor had approximately 10 milliliters of peripheral blood drawn. The data were also submitted as part of a second study, on T cells of mothers and their children. That source notes: Once extracted, all RNA went into cDNA synthesis at about 1.5 ug per 15 ul. Per mother, over 9 million TCR beta CDR3 reads were obtained; per child, approximately 3.2 million.

The sequence was collected from a boy between 2 and 15 years old in good health. Sequencing was done on a sample of blood.

The CDR3 sequence is CASSLLGTDYNEQFF. CDR3 DNA sequence: TGTGCCAGCAGTTTATTGGGGACAGATTACAATGAGCAGTTCTTC. This sequence joins TRBV27 and TRBJ2-1; TRBD1 aligns across 7 bases. CDR1 is MNHEY, CDR2 SMNVEV, per germline (reference sequence). Unmatched junction bases numbered 4, after V lost 1 base and J lost 4 bases. This CDR3 region has 15 residues.